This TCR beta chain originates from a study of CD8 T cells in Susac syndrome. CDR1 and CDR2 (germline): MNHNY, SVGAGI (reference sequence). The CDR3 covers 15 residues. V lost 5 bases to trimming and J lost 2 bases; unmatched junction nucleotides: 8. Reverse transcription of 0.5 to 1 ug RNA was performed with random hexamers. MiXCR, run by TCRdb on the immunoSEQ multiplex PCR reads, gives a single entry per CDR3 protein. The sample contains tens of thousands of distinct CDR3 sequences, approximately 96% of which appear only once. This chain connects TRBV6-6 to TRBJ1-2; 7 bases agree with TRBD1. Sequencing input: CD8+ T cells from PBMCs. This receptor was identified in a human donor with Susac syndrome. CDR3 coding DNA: TGTGCCAGCAGTACGGGCTCGACAGGGAACTATGGCTACACCTTC. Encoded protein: CASSTGSTGNYGYTF.